The following is a T cell receptor beta chain sequence with its context. Its antigen remains unidentified. No much larger clone exists at a distance of one base, and base qualities are not known. This record comes from a study of shared clonotypes between healthy human individuals (TCRdb year 2020). About the study as a whole: The cohort comprised a couple of women and a few men aged 18 to 49 years. To increase sequencing depth and limit assay-specific biases, different laboratories used diverse techniques to prepare libraries and sequence TCR repertoires. To estimate repertoire size and how much clonotypes are shared between individuals, the study performed deep sequencing of blood TCR repertoires from about five healthy adults. For each donor, CD4 naive and CD4 memory were each run on three plates, CD8 naive on two plates, and CD8 memory on one plate. Between about 0.85 and 9.5 billion PBMCs per donor were obtained by leukapheresis.

TCR CDR3 regions were amplified from genomic DNA by multiplex PCR using the deep immunoSEQ assay. Extracted genomic DNA from each cell subset was distributed evenly across all wells of several immunoSEQ 96-well plates, and each plate was treated as a replicate. Each replicate PCR for sorted subsets received around 200 ng genomic DNA, equal to about 29,000 T cell genomes. The purified libraries were quantified using a Qubit 3.0 fluorometer, sized with a Bioanalyzer 2100, and then quantified again using the KAPA Library Quantification kit. A separate single-read 150-cycle Illumina NextSeq 550 flow cell was used to sequence each immunoSEQ 96-well plate. The authors' analysis ran thus. The immunoSEQ output contained only junctional sequences without quality scores, so filtering could not match that applied to full-length reads. Sequences were annotated with PyIR, a Python wrapper for IgBLAST v1.9, using IMGT germline references to assign V/J genes and CDR3. Reads were removed for weak V/J assignments (E-value above 1e-6), missing CDR3, stop codons, out-of-frame junctions, or ambiguous translated residues. V3J clonotypes were defined as sequences sharing an identical inferred V gene, J gene, and CDR3 amino acid sequence. To compute the percentage overlap between repertoires, the number of shared unique clonotypes was divided by the size of the smaller repertoire. Richness of each repertoire was evaluated using RTK rarefaction, the Chao1 estimator, and Recon v2.1 estimates of unobserved clonotypes. OLGA was used to compute generation probabilities for all TCRbeta clonotypes that the gDNA method yielded from a handful of donors. TCRdb mirrors the immuneACCESS table, restricted to in-frame sequences. Some clones are absent from its copies; in checked studies, under half trace to an unresolved V gene, and the reason for the others is unknown. V, J and clone size are those of that table, while D and trimming were read from the DNA. The sample records a few million clones, about 92% of which are singletons. Under 0.15% of the sample comes from the top ten.

The CDR3 starts with the cysteine, ends with the phenylalanine, and has 14 residues. Only the CDR3 part of the read is kept: 42 bases, read in frame from the first base. V ends up 8 bases short and J 7 bases short, with an unmatched junction base count of 8. The germline V gene (reference sequence) supplies CDR1 MNHEY and CDR2 SMNVEV. What the research found in general, with its limitations: Across a handful of donors, approximately 5% of naive CD4, more than 3% of naive CD8, around 2.5% of memory CD4, and approximately 0.4% of memory CD8 clonotypes were shared. The genetic and exposure-history diversity represented was limited by the small number of donors. Incomplete sequencing was indicated by rarefaction of sorted-subset datasets, despite the large sequencing depth. Sampling was restricted to blood, and TCR repertoires in tissues likely differ from the TCR repertoires found in blood. Naive subsets generally had larger estimated clonotype richness than memory subsets did. Higher generation probabilities were observed for clonotypes shared by all four sorted-subset donors than for non-shared clonotypes. Pairwise subsampling indicated that sequencing depth was expected to affect the degree of clonotype sharing among donors.

The donors were healthy, HIV-negative adults with no recently reported acute infections or vaccinations. Every donor was a Caucasian adult living in Nashville, Tennessee, USA. CD4+ T cells were enriched by magnetic negative selection, after which naive cells were positively selected on CD45RA and the negative fraction was taken as the memory subset. After blood collection by leukapheresis, PBMCs were isolated using Ficoll-Histopaque density gradient centrifugation and then cryopreserved in the vapor phase of liquid nitrogen. Analytical flow cytometry was used to check the purity and quantity of each magnetically sorted T cell population. Genomic DNA was isolated from each sorted fraction and quantified by UV absorbance on a Nanodrop 2000c.

The TCR was taken from a man aged 18-30 years in good health. The rearranged segments are TRBV27 and TRBJ1-2; TRBD1 fits 12 bases in the junction. The sample consisted of naive CD4+ T cells sorted from blood. What this sample's cell subset or site label stands for: CD45RA+ positively selected. CDR3 loop: CASGLGQGASGYTF. The base sequence is TGTGCCAGCGGGCTGGGACAGGGGGCAAGTGGCTACACCTTC.